This T cell receptor beta chain emerged from a study of blood T cell repertoires in COVID-19. About the research overall: Whether acute or convalescent, the COVID-19 samples came from the United States, Italy and Spain. Nucleic acid was either cDNA or gDNA, and it came from T cells, B-cell-depleted T cells, or PBMCs.

Study processing details: Using reference gene primer amplification, nucleated cell counts were estimated. Clones were sequenced by immunoSEQ multiplex PCR, and TCRdb holds only the in-frame ones, with some missing. V and J calls plus clone size are reproduced from that table; the DNA served to infer D and trimming. Among 100,000 to 140,000 clones listed, about 80% were seen once. The receptor was derived from a man between 65 and 85 years old with acute or convalescent COVID-19. The material sequenced was peripheral blood.

The CDR3 DNA is TGTGCCAGCACATCCGGGACAGGCATAGGCGAGCAGTACTTC. Amino acid sequence: CASTSGTGIGEQYF. The V gene is TRBV6-5, the J gene TRBJ2-7; 8 nucleotides align to TRBD1. The J segment lost 6 bases and the V segment lost 7 bases, leaving 11 bases of the junction unmatched. Germline CDR1 and CDR2: MNHEY and SVGAGI. The CDR3 runs to 14 residues.